The 26 T cell receptor beta chains listed next were all sequenced from one sample in a study of blood T cells in healthy people across ages. Together with a sample-barcoded 5' primer, a J-beta primer mix was included in a second PCR lasting roughly 6 to 12 cycles. Each CDR3 protein gets one entry after TCRdb re-called the 5' RACE reads with MiXCR. The sample carries about 780,000 distinct CDR3 sequences, around 25% recorded once. These data were also reused for a study on T cells of mothers and their children.

The sequencing input was blood. Source of these receptors: a boy aged 10-17 years in good health.

This rearrangement joins TRBV7-9 to TRBJ1-5; a possible D gene is TRBD1 (6 bases). The CDR3 loop spans 15 amino acids. V was clipped by 4 bases and J by 7 bases, with 17 bases between them. Germline-derived CDR1 and CDR2 are SEHNR and FQNEAQ (reference sequence). The DNA for the CDR3 is TGTGCCAGCAGCTCGGGGGGACACCTGAGCCAGCCCCAGCATTTT. Residues: CASSSGGHLSQPQHF.

The chain's CDR3 is CASSLIGGYEQYF. In DNA form, the CDR3 reads TGTGCCAGCAGCTTAATCGGTGGCTACGAGCAGTACTTC. The gene calls are TRBV7-9 and TRBJ2-7, with unresolved D. This CDR3 is built from 13 residues. Germline CDR1 SEHNR, CDR2 FQNEAQ (reference sequence). Between the trimmed V and J ends, which lost 2 bases and 3 bases, there was a span of 8 bases. The full variable domain, rest sourced from reference TRBV7-9 and TRBJ2-7, is DTGVSQNPRHKITKRGQNVTFRCDPISEHNRLYWYRQTLGQGPEFLTYFQNEAQLEKSRLLSDRFSAERPKGSFSTLEIQRTEQGDSAMYLCASSLIGGYEQYFGPGTRLTVT.

CDR3 sequence reads: CASSPSSGFDEQFF. The CDR3 bases are TGTGCCAGCAGCCCGTCCTCGGGCTTCGATGAGCAGTTCTTC. The chain links TRBV7-9 to TRBJ2-1; no clear D. The V gene's germline CDR1 is SEHNR and CDR2 FQNEAQ (reference sequence). V lost 5 bases, J lost 8 bases, and 16 bases lay in between. The CDR3 is 14 residues long.

This chain connects TRBV7-9 to TRBJ2-3; D remains ambiguous. Trimming removed 1 base at V and 6 bases at J, with 14 bases between. The CDR3 spans 15 residues. Germline V gene data show CDR1 as SEHNR and CDR2 as FQNEAQ (reference sequence). Written as DNA, the CDR3 is TGTGCCAGCAGCTTAGTGAAGGGCCCGCTGGATACGCAGTATTTT. Translating it yields CASSLVKGPLDTQYF. Full variable domain (missing parts from reference TRBV7-9 and TRBJ2-3): DTGVSQNPRHKITKRGQNVTFRCDPISEHNRLYWYRQTLGQGPEFLTYFQNEAQLEKSRLLSDRFSAERPKGSFSTLEIQRTEQGDSAMYLCASSLVKGPLDTQYFGPGTRLTVL.

The chain carries TRBV6-5 and TRBJ1-1, with unresolved D. CDR3 length: 13 residues. Trimming took off 2 bases at V and 7 bases at J, with 11 bases between the two ends. The germline V gene has CDR1 MNHEY and CDR2 SVGAGI. CDR3 sequence (DNA): TGTGCCAGCAGTTACGTGCGGGGTGGTGAAGCTTTCTTT. This sequence encodes CASSYVRGGEAFF.

This clonotype was detected a few times. V is TRBV7-2 and J is TRBJ2-5; D is undetermined. The DNA end is a closer match to TRBJ2-7, so the J assignment may be wrong. The germline V gene encodes CDR1 SGHTA and CDR2 FQGNSA. The CDR3 is 15 residues long. CDR3 DNA sequence: TGTGCCAGCAGCTTAGGGCAGTCCGGCTCCTACGAGCAGTACTTC. It specifies CASSLGQSGSYEQYF.

The gene calls are TRBV14 and TRBJ2-5; 7 bases map to TRBD1. The CDR3 spans 16 residues. The germline V gene has CDR1 SGHDN and CDR2 FVKESK. The junction had 15 bases not matched to a gene; V was cut back by 0 bases and J by 11 bases. The CDR3 DNA reads as TGTGCCAGCAGCCAAGATCTTTTCCAGGGGGAAGGTGAGCAGTACTTC. This codes for CASSQDLFQGEGEQYF.

The V gene is TRBV11-2, the J gene TRBJ2-1; 9 bases line up with TRBD2. The ends lost 3 bases at V and 4 bases at J; junction bases unmatched: 4. Germline V CDR1 and CDR2: SGHAT, FQNNGV. The CDR3 length is 15 residues. The CDR3 protein is CASSFAGGEYNEQFF. The DNA of the CDR3 is TGTGCCAGCAGCTTCGCGGGGGGGGAGTACAATGAGCAGTTCTTC.

This clonotype has only a few counts. The chain links TRBV28 to TRBJ2-5; D remains unclear. TRBJ2-7 explains the end of the DNA better; the J call may be wrong. This CDR3 is built from 13 residues. The germline V gene encodes CDR1 MDHEN and CDR2 SYDVKM. The CDR3 nucleotides are TGTGCCAGCAGTCGGTCAGCCTTCTACGAGCAGTACTTC. It encodes CASSRSAFYEQYF.

The rearrangement uses TRBV28 and TRBJ2-7; D ambiguous. Trimming took 3 bases from V and 4 from J, leaving 7 bases between them. This CDR3 comprises 12 residues. The germline V gene encodes CDR1 MDHEN and CDR2 SYDVKM. CDR3 in amino acids: CASSFAVYEQYF. The DNA of the CDR3 is TGTGCCAGCAGTTTCGCCGTGTACGAGCAGTACTTC.

This clonotype showed up just a few times. The chain is built from TRBV29-1 and TRBJ2-7; no definite D call. Germline-derived CDR1 and CDR2 are SQVTM and ANQGSEA. The CDR3 is 10 amino acids. Trimming took off 4 bases at V and 5 bases at J, with 6 bases between the two ends. The CDR3 loop reads CSVGQNEQYF. For the CDR3, the DNA is TGCAGCGTTGGGCAAAACGAGCAGTACTTC.

The chain carries TRBV18 and TRBJ2-1, with TRBD2 matching 7 bases. This CDR3 has 14 residues. The germline gives CDR1 KGHSH, CDR2 LQKENI. With V trimmed by 0 bases and J by 8 bases, 4 bases remained unmatched. The CDR3 here is CASSPPGGSDEQFF. CDR3 coding DNA: TGTGCCAGCTCACCACCGGGAGGGAGCGATGAGCAGTTCTTC.

This clonotype was seen a handful of times. The CDR3 loop is CASPPRKDKNIQYF. The CDR3 DNA is TGTGCCAGCCCCCCCAGGAAGGACAAAAACATTCAGTACTTC. The chain couples TRBV25-1 to TRBJ2-4, with D unresolved. Germline-derived CDR1 and CDR2 are MGHDK and SYGVNS. The CDR3 sequence is 14 residues long. The ends were cut back, 8 bases at V and 3 bases at J, with 14 bases in the middle.

This clonotype was counted only a few times. The V and J genes are TRBV9 and TRBJ1-5, with 8 bases fitting TRBD1. The CDR3 sequence is 14 residues long. Germline trimming cut 3 bases from V and 11 bases from J; bases unmatched to any gene: 10. Per the germline V gene, CDR1 is SGDLS and CDR2 is YYNGEE. The CDR3 loop reads CASSAGQGGSAQHF. DNA of the CDR3: TGTGCCAGCAGCGCCGGACAGGGCGGATCTGCCCAGCATTTT.

There are a few counts of this clonotype. This chain links TRBV18 with TRBJ1-1; D may be TRBD1 (5 bases). In germline, CDR1 is KGHSH, CDR2 LQKENI. This CDR3 region has 16 residues. V dropped 5 bases and J dropped 1 base, with 17 bases sitting between them. The CDR3 loop is CASSSIGVQGNTEAFF. DNA of the CDR3: TGTGCCAGCTCATCAATAGGGGTCCAAGGGAACACTGAAGCTTTCTTT.

The rearrangement links TRBV6-2 or TRBV6-3 to TRBJ2-2; 7 bases are shared with TRBD1. The germline CDR1 and CDR2 sequences are MNHEY and SVGEGT. This CDR3 is 14 amino acids long. With 11 bases clipped from V and 6 bases from J, the junction kept 12 bases outside the gene matches. CDR3 sequence reads: CAGIRDSFSGELFF. Here the CDR3 DNA reads TGTGCCGGCATCCGGGACAGCTTTTCCGGGGAGCTGTTTTTT.

V and J are TRBV6-6 and TRBJ2-7; TRBD1 aligns across 9 bases. This CDR3 has 16 residues. Trimming took 5 bases from V and 7 from J; bases not matched to a gene: 15. Germline V gene sequence: CDR1 MNHNY, CDR2 SVGAGI (reference sequence). In nucleotides, the CDR3 is TGTGCCAGCAGTACCGAGGGACAGGGATCCTTTGGAGAGCAGTACTTC. Its translation is CASSTEGQGSFGEQYF.

This clonotype was counted between two and nine times. This chain joins TRBV20-1 and TRBJ1-1; tentative D call: TRBD1 (5 bases). The V gene's germline CDR1 is DFQATT and CDR2 SNEGSKA (reference sequence). This CDR3 comprises 11 residues. Deletions cut 6 bases from V and 5 bases from J, with 10 bases between. For the CDR3, the DNA is TGCAGTGCCCTGGGGGGGACTGAAGCTTTCTTT. This translates into CSALGGTEAFF.

The chain couples TRBV6-2 or TRBV6-3 to TRBJ2-5; 9 bases are a match to TRBD2. The junction had 18 bases not matched to a gene; V was cut back by 0 bases and J by 13 bases. The CDR3 is 17 residues long. From germline, CDR1 is MNHEY and CDR2 SVGEGT. In nucleotides, the CDR3 is TGTGCCAGCAGTTACTCCCCGGCTAGCGGGAAAATCTACGAGCGGTACTTC. Protein: CASSYSPASGKIYERYF.

There are a few counts of this clonotype. The V and J genes are TRBV20-1 and TRBJ2-1; maybe TRBD2 (6 bases). CDR1 and CDR2 from the germline V gene are DFQATT and SNEGSKA (reference sequence). The CDR3 sequence is 16 residues long. The ends were cut back, 6 bases at V and 7 bases at J, with 25 bases in the middle. CDR3 DNA sequence: TGCAGTGCAGCCGACGGGGGTGGGGCCTTATATAATGAGCAGTTCTTC. Its protein product is CSAADGGGALYNEQFF.

V and J are TRBV5-1 and TRBJ1-4; no firm D call. The germline V gene has CDR1 SGHRS and CDR2 YFSETQ. The CDR3 totals 15 residues. The germline V and J ends were trimmed by 4 bases and 2 bases, with 12 bases remaining between them. In DNA form, the CDR3 reads TGCGCCAGCAGCCCCCGCGGCTGGACTAATGAAAAACTGTTTTTT. Protein product: CASSPRGWTNEKLFF. Full variable domain (missing parts from reference TRBV5-1 and TRBJ1-4): KAGVTQTPRYLIKTRGQQVTLSCSPISGHRSVSWYQQTPGQGLQFLFEYFSETQRNKGNFPGRFSGRQFSNSRSEMNVSTLELGDSALYLCASSPRGWTNEKLFFGSGTQLSVL.

The chain uses TRBV5-1 and TRBJ1-2, with 11 bases fitting TRBD1. CDR1 SGHRS and CDR2 YFSETQ come from the germline V gene. This CDR3 has 14 residues. The V segment lost 4 bases and the J segment 4 bases; nucleotides outside the gene matches: 3. This chain's CDR3 is CASSRGQGVYGYTF. The CDR3 DNA is TGCGCCAGCAGCAGGGGACAGGGGGTCTATGGCTACACCTTC.

This clonotype has more than one count but fewer than ten. The chain employs TRBV2 and TRBJ2-7; D may be TRBD1 (6 bases). Looked up from germline, CDR1 is SNHLY and CDR2 is FYNNEI. The CDR3 length is 12 residues. V dropped 6 bases and J dropped 4 bases, with 10 bases sitting between them. The CDR3 sequence is CASRGTNYEQYF. CDR3 DNA: TGTGCCAGCAGGGGGACAAATTACGAGCAGTACTTC.

This clonotype was counted only a few times. V and J are TRBV12-3 or TRBV12-4 and TRBJ2-5; 7 nucleotides agree with TRBD1. Trimming took 6 bases from V and 2 from J; bases not matched to a gene: 9. CDR3 length equals 15 residues. In nucleotides, the CDR3 is TGTGCCAGCAGACCCGGGACAGCAGATCAAGAGACCCAGTACTTC. It yields the protein CASRPGTADQETQYF.

The chain employs TRBV18 and TRBJ1-1, with TRBD1 matching 10 bases. Trimming at V came to 5 bases and at J to 7 bases, leaving 10 bases not matched to a gene. CDR1 and CDR2 from the germline V gene are KGHSH and LQKENI. This CDR3 comprises 15 residues. CDR3 nucleotide sequence: TGTGCCAGCTCATCGTCCGGGACAGGGGCCATTGAAGCTTTCTTT. Protein product: CASSSSGTGAIEAFF.

V and J are TRBV6-2 or TRBV6-3 and TRBJ1-2; D gene unclear. Per germline, CDR1 MNHEY and CDR2 SVGEGT. V was clipped by 7 bases and J by 5 bases, with 11 bases between them. The CDR3 length is 12 residues. CDR3 coding DNA: TGTGCCAGCACTAAGGATCTTTATGGCTACACCTTC. It specifies CASTKDLYGYTF.